This T cell receptor (beta chain) was captured by sequencing in a study of identifying expanded T cells in peripheral blood. Overall study findings and caveats: Differentially abundant clones: roughly 1.2 between replicates, 16.4 at approximately 14 days, approximately 18 at four.

This table comes from immunoSEQ multiplex PCR, and its TCRdb copy is limited to in-frame clones, with some not included. The repertoire has 80,000 to 95,000 clones, about 91% of them found once; the top ten carry 4%. Turning to this clone: What it binds is not known.

V gave up 4 bases and J gave up 4 bases; unmatched junction bases: 11. The germline V gene encodes CDR1 SGDLS and CDR2 YYNGEE. The CDR3 sequence is 17 residues long. The source material was blood. The chain couples TRBV9 to TRBJ2-1; 10 bases are a match to TRBD1. The clonotype originates from a person aged 18-69 years in good health. The CDR3 nucleotides are TGTGCCAGCAGCCCGAGTAGCGGACAGGGGGGGTACAATGAGCAGTTCTTC. Translated, it gives CASSPSSGQGGYNEQFF.